The 24 T cell receptor beta chains below come from one sample, sequenced in a study of cytomegalovirus exposure and HLA in healthy donors. Use of 60 Vbeta and 13 Jbeta primers characterized the PCR. Sequencing used immunoSEQ multiplex PCR; TCRdb keeps in-frame clones, though not all of them. The sample includes around 170,000 clones, over 70% seen only once; the top ten take roughly 5%. The sample taken for sequencing was PBMCs. The receptors here all came from a man in his forties in good health and CMV-seronegative.

The chain has TRBV19 and TRBJ1-2, with TRBD1 as a possible D gene (5 bases). The CDR3 is 12 residues long. Trimming took 7 bases from V and 6 from J, leaving 12 bases between them. Germline-derived CDR1 and CDR2 are LNHDA and SQIVND (reference sequence). CDR3 protein: CASMGGANGYTF. Written as DNA, the CDR3 is TGTGCCAGTATGGGGGGAGCGAATGGCTACACCTTC.

The rearrangement links TRBV7-2 to TRBJ1-5; 9 bases fit TRBD1. Germline values: CDR1 SGHTA, CDR2 FQGNSA. V gave up 8 bases and J gave up 6 bases; unmatched junction bases: 8. The length of the CDR3 is 14 residues. The CDR3 sequence is CASGGGTGSQPQHF. DNA of the CDR3: TGTGCCAGCGGGGGAGGGACAGGGTCTCAGCCCCAGCATTTT.

The V and J genes are TRBV27 and TRBJ2-7; tentatively, D is TRBD2 (6 bases). Trimming stripped 3 bases from V and 3 bases from J, with 12 bases between. The CDR3 runs 14 residues. Per the germline V gene, CDR1 is MNHEY and CDR2 is SMNVEV (reference sequence). The CDR3 DNA follows: TGTGCCAGCAGTTTCGGCGGGACGATCTACGAGCAGTACTTC. Protein sequence: CASSFGGTIYEQYF.

The chain is built from TRBV27 and TRBJ2-1; D may be TRBD1 (7 bases). Germline lookup yields CDR1 MNHEY and CDR2 SMNVEV (reference sequence). The germline V and J ends were trimmed by 4 bases and 4 bases, with 14 bases remaining between them. This CDR3 is 15 amino acids long. The DNA for the CDR3 is TGTGCCAGCAGTTACAGGGGACTTATATACAATGAGCAGTTCTTC. This sequence encodes CASSYRGLIYNEQFF.

V gene TRBV9 combines with J gene TRBJ2-3; D perhaps matches TRBD2 (5 bases). Trimming took 1 base from V and 5 from J, leaving 11 bases between them. Germline assignment: CDR1 SGDLS and CDR2 YYNGEE. The length of the CDR3 is 14 residues. Here the CDR3 reads CASSVWGVQDTQYF. The CDR3 coding sequence is TGTGCCAGCAGCGTATGGGGAGTTCAAGATACGCAGTATTTT.

The chain combines TRBV4-3 with TRBJ2-7; tentatively, D is TRBD1 (6 bases). Germline lookup yields CDR1 LGHNA and CDR2 YSLEER. This CDR3 is 16 amino acids long. The V end was cut by 4 bases, the J end by 6 bases, with 22 bases between. The chain's CDR3 is CASSRITGSQGREQYF. The CDR3 DNA reads as TGCGCCAGCAGCCGGATCACAGGGTCCCAGGGGCGCGAGCAGTACTTC.

This sequence joins TRBV27 and TRBJ2-7, with 8 bases lining up with TRBD2. Germline CDR1 and CDR2: MNHEY and SMNVEV (reference sequence). The CDR3 totals 15 residues. V shed 2 bases and J 0 bases; nucleotides not matched to a gene: 3. CDR3 amino acids: CASSLTSGTSYEQYF. For the CDR3, the DNA is TGTGCCAGCAGTTTAACTAGCGGTACCTCCTACGAGCAGTACTTC.

This chain's CDR3 is CAISDGGSGYF. The CDR3 DNA reads TGTGCCATCAGTGATGGGGGCTCTGGGTACTTC. The rearrangement uses TRBV10-3 and TRBJ2-5; TRBD1 might be the D (6 bases). The CDR3 contains 11 residues. V lost 3 bases to trimming and J lost 13 bases, with 12 bases between them. Germline CDR1 is ENHRY and CDR2 is SYGVKD.

V usage is TRBV25-1 and J usage is TRBJ2-2, with D possibly matching TRBD2 (5 bases). The CDR3 has 13 residues. Germline assignment: CDR1 MGHDK and CDR2 SYGVNS. V gave up 10 bases and J gave up 3 bases, with 12 bases separating them. CDR3 loop: CAISNGDTGELFF. The CDR3 DNA follows: TGTGCCATTTCAAACGGGGACACCGGGGAGCTGTTTTTT. Drawing the rest from reference TRBV25-1 and TRBJ2-2, the complete variable domain is EADIYQTPRYLVIGTGKKITLECSQTMGHDKMYWYQQDPGMELHLIHYSYGVNSTEKGDLSSESTVSRIRTEHFPLTLESARPSHTSQYLCAISNGDTGELFFGEGSRLTVL.

This clone was observed a handful of times. The CDR3 region is CASSVAAGGPDTQYF. The DNA of the CDR3 is TGTGCCAGCAGCGTAGCAGCGGGGGGGCCAGATACGCAGTATTTT. The rearrangement uses TRBV9 and TRBJ2-3, with 10 bases fitting TRBD2. The CDR3 has 15 residues. V shed 0 bases, J shed 4 bases, and the junction held 2 bases outside the gene matches. Looked up from germline, CDR1 is SGDLS and CDR2 is YYNGEE.

This chain uses TRBV11-3 with TRBJ2-6; possibly TRBD1 for D (6 bases). Trimming pared 5 bases from V and 0 bases from J, leaving 14 bases between. The CDR3 covers 17 residues. From germline, CDR1 is SGHNT and CDR2 YENEEA. CDR3 coding DNA: TGTGCCAGCAGCCACACAGGGAGAGGCTCTGGGGCCAACGTCCTGACTTTC. Residues: CASSHTGRGSGANVLTF.

A few counts support this clone. This chain connects TRBV11-1 to TRBJ2-3; TRBD2 matches 10 bases. Looked up from germline, CDR1 is SGHAT and CDR2 is FQDESV (reference sequence). This CDR3 contains 16 residues. Germline trimming cut 7 bases from V and 4 bases from J; bases unmatched to any gene: 11. The CDR3 DNA sequence: TGTGCCAGCACTCAACGCGCTAGCGGGAGCTCAGATACGCAGTATTTT. Translation gives CASTQRASGSSDTQYF.

In this sample, this clone turned up a few times. V is TRBV27 and J is TRBJ2-1, with 8 nucleotides matching TRBD2. Trimming at V came to 3 bases and at J to 6 bases, leaving 10 bases not matched to a gene. Germline assignment: CDR1 MNHEY and CDR2 SMNVEV (reference sequence). The CDR3 totals 16 residues. CDR3 amino acids: CASSFRSGLEANEQFF. The CDR3 bases are TGTGCCAGCAGTTTTCGATCGGGACTAGAAGCCAATGAGCAGTTCTTC.

The chain links TRBV6-1 to TRBJ2-7; the D gene is possibly TRBD1 (6 bases). Deletions cut 11 bases from V and 0 bases from J, with 17 bases between. Germline V CDR1 and CDR2: MNHNS, SASEGT. There are 14 residues in the CDR3. CDR3 bases: TGTGCCGGGACACGTCAAGTGGGCTCCTACGAGCAGTACTTC. Its protein product is CAGTRQVGSYEQYF.

Only a few counts were recorded for this clone. The chain combines TRBV4-3 with TRBJ2-3, with TRBD2 matching over 10 bases. V dropped 3 bases and J dropped 6; count of bases not matched to a gene: 15. The CDR3 extends over 18 amino acids. Germline values: CDR1 LGHNA, CDR2 YSLEER. In nucleotides, the CDR3 is TGCGCCAGCAGCCATAACTCCCGACTAGCGGGTGGGGCGGATACGCAGTATTTT. Translation: CASSHNSRLAGGADTQYF.

Worth noting for this clone: Germline and junction disagree at one end, which may indicate a read error. The chain joins TRBV27 to TRBJ2-7; the D gene is possibly TRBD2 (6 bases). Germline V gene sequence: CDR1 MNHEY, CDR2 SMNVEV (reference sequence). The CDR3 contains 12 residues. The CDR3 loop is CASSRDSFEQYF. The DNA for the CDR3 is TGTGCCAGCAGCCGGGACTCCTTCGAGCAGTACTTC.

V gene TRBV6-6 combines with J gene TRBJ1-3; unclear D gene. CDR3 length: 14 amino acids. V lost 6 bases and J lost 7, with 16 bases in between. CDR1 and CDR2 from the germline V gene are MNHNY and SVGAGI (reference sequence). CDR3 sequence: CASRPPGWENTIYF. DNA of the CDR3: TGTGCCAGCAGACCCCCGGGGTGGGAGAACACCATATATTTT.

The chain uses TRBV9 and TRBJ2-1; TRBD2 matches at 7 bases. Germline V gene data show CDR1 as SGDLS and CDR2 as YYNGEE. CDR3 size: 18 residues. V shed 0 bases and J 3 bases; nucleotides not matched to a gene: 12. CDR3 DNA: TGTGCCAGCAGCGTAGAAGGTATACGGGCGGGAGACTACAATGAGCAGTTCTTC. Its translation: CASSVEGIRAGDYNEQFF.

The CDR3 here is CASSGGWTSGRGEQFF. CDR3 DNA: TGTGCCAGCAGTGGGGGTTGGACTAGCGGGAGAGGTGAGCAGTTCTTC. The chain joins TRBV25-1 to TRBJ2-1; 13 nucleotides agree with TRBD2. Germline V lookup: CDR1 MGHDK, CDR2 SYGVNS. The V segment lost 4 bases and the J segment 9 bases; nucleotides outside the gene matches: 9. The CDR3 sequence is 16 residues long.

The chain carries TRBV21-1 and TRBJ2-1; the table's D call of TRBD1 was not tested on the DNA. TRBV21-1 is a documented pseudogene. This CDR3 has 15 amino acids. CDR3 in amino acids: CASSPPSPNRNEQFF. The CDR3 DNA follows: TGTGCCAGCAGCCCCCCCTCCCCTAACAGGAATGAGCAGTTCTTC.

This chain links TRBV5-1 with TRBJ1-5; 10 bases line up with TRBD1. Germline CDR1 SGHRS, CDR2 YFSETQ. This CDR3 contains 18 residues. Trimming took 0 bases from V and 7 from J; bases not matched to a gene: 13. The CDR3 reads CASSLARQGADPGQPQHF. The CDR3 DNA reads as TGCGCCAGCAGCTTGGCCAGACAGGGGGCCGACCCGGGGCAGCCCCAGCATTTT. The full variable domain, completed using reference TRBV5-1 and TRBJ1-5, is KAGVTQTPRYLIKTRGQQVTLSCSPISGHRSVSWYQQTPGQGLQFLFEYFSETQRNKGNFPGRFSGRQFSNSRSEMNVSTLELGDSALYLCASSLARQGADPGQPQHFGDGTRLSIL.

The chain combines TRBV6-5 with TRBJ2-5; D not resolved. The J call could be wrong; TRBJ2-7 is a better fit for the DNA end. This CDR3 is 13 amino acids long. Germline CDR1 is MNHEY and CDR2 is SVGAGI. Here the CDR3 DNA reads TGTGCCAGCAGTTACTCCCAGGTCTACGAGCAGTACTTC. It codes for CASSYSQVYEQYF.

The chain carries TRBV29-1 and TRBJ1-5; D is uncertain. Trimming took off 8 bases at V and 6 bases at J, with 17 bases between the two ends. Germline V lookup: CDR1 SQVTM, CDR2 ANQGSEA. The CDR3 runs 13 residues. The CDR3 here is CSSSSGEGQPQHF. The CDR3 nucleotides read TGCAGCTCCAGCTCCGGGGAAGGTCAGCCCCAGCATTTT.

The table lists this clone with a count of one. The chain is built from TRBV5-1 and TRBJ2-1; TRBD1 might be the D (6 bases). The germline V gene has CDR1 SGHRS and CDR2 YFSETQ. The CDR3 has 13 amino acids. Trimming took off 4 bases at V and 8 bases at J, with 13 bases between the two ends. CDR3 protein: CASSAGDRDEQFF. In DNA form, the CDR3 reads TGCGCCAGCAGCGCAGGGGATCGGGATGAGCAGTTCTTC.